This TCR beta chain comes out of a study of T cell changes during pregnancy in multiple sclerosis. This table comes from immunoSEQ multiplex PCR, and its TCRdb copy is limited to in-frame clones, with some not included. The table includes about 87,000 clones, around 93% detected once. Germline V gene lookup returns CDR1 MDHEN and CDR2 SYDVKM. The CDR3 has 13 amino acids. V lost 5 bases and J 3 bases, leaving 7 bases between the germline ends. The source of this sequence is a female donor in good health, enrolled as a control in a pregnancy study. The sample in question was peripheral blood, obtained in the third trimester of pregnancy. The chain is built from TRBV28 and TRBJ2-2; D remains ambiguous. CDR3 sequence: CASSPQYTGELFF. DNA for the CDR3: TGTGCCAGCAGTCCCCAATACACCGGGGAGCTGTTTTTT.